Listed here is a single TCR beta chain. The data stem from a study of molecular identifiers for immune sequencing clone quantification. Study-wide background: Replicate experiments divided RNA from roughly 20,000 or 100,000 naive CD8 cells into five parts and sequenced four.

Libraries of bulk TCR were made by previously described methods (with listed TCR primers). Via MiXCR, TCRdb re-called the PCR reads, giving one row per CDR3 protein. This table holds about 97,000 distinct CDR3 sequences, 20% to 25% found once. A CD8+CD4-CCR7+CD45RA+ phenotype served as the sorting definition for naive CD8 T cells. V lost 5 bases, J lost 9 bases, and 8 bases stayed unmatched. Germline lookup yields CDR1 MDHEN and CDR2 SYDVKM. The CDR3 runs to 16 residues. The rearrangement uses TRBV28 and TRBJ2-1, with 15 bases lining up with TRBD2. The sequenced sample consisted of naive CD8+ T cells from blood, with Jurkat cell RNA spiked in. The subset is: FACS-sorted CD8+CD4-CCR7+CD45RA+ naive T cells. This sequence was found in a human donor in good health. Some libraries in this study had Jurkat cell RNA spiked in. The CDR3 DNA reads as TGTGCCAGCAGTACTTGGACTAGCGGGAGGGTGGGTGAGCAGTTCTTC. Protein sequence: CASSTWTSGRVGEQFF.